The 29 T cell receptor beta chains given below trace back to one sample, sequenced in a study of blood T cells in healthy people across ages. Through a sample-barcoded 5' primer and a J-beta primer mix, a second PCR was run for roughly 6 to 12 cycles. MiXCR was run by TCRdb on the 5' RACE reads, yielding one entry per CDR3 protein. The profile shows under 2,000,000 distinct CDR3 sequences, about 50% of them singletons. The material sequenced was blood. These TCRs come from a woman aged 35 to 49 in good health.

The chain is built from TRBV10-3 and TRBJ2-5; the match to TRBD2 covers 10 bases. The CDR3 spans 17 residues. The germline V gene encodes CDR1 ENHRY and CDR2 SYGVKD. V gave up 7 bases and J gave up 11 bases; unmatched junction bases: 22. In DNA form, the CDR3 reads TGTGCCATCACGGGTGAAGGTGGCGCTAGCGGGGGCAATGAGCAGTACTTC. Translating gives CAITGEGGASGGNEQYF.

The chain uses TRBV18 and TRBJ2-7, with D perhaps matching TRBD2 (6 bases). With the DNA end fitting TRBJ2-5 better, the J assignment may be wrong. The CDR3 is 14 residues long. CDR1 is KGHSH and CDR2 is LQKENI in the germline V gene. The CDR3 loop is CASFHGREEETQYF. The CDR3, as DNA: TGTGCCAGCTTTCACGGCAGGGAGGAAGAGACCCAGTACTTC.

CDR3 amino acids: CASSEWDSYNEQFF. CDR3 nucleotide sequence: TGTGCCAGCAGTGAGTGGGACTCCTACAATGAGCAGTTCTTC. The V call is TRBV2, the J call TRBJ2-1; D is unresolved. Germline V CDR1 and CDR2: SNHLY, FYNNEI. This CDR3 has 14 residues. Trimming stripped 3 bases from V and 0 bases from J, with 6 bases between.

This clonotype was seen at least ten times. The chain combines TRBV27 with TRBJ1-2, with 7 positions matching TRBD1. Germline V gene sequence: CDR1 MNHEY, CDR2 SMNVEV (reference sequence). This CDR3 region has 13 residues. V lost 6 bases to trimming and J lost 2 bases; unmatched junction nucleotides: 3. This CDR3 is CASSPTGNYGYTF. DNA for the CDR3: TGTGCCAGCAGCCCGACAGGGAACTATGGCTACACCTTC.

V is TRBV4-2 and J is TRBJ2-4; a possible D gene is TRBD2 (5 bases). The assigned J gene may be wrong: the sequence end matches TRBJ2-7 better. Germline CDR1 LGHNA, CDR2 YNFKEQ. This CDR3 comprises 15 residues. The DNA for the CDR3 is TGTGCCAGCAGCCAAGCTAGCAGCGGCGTATACGAGCAGTACTTC. This codes for CASSQASSGVYEQYF.

In the case of this clonotype: The junction does not match germline at one end; this may be a read error. The J gene is TRBJ2-7, the V gene TRBV6-2 or TRBV6-3, with D perhaps given as TRBD1 or TRBD2 (6 bases each). The germline V gene encodes CDR1 MNHEY and CDR2 SVGEGT. This CDR3 is 15 amino acids long. CDR3 DNA: TGTACCAGCAGTTACTCGGCGGGACATCTCTACGAGCAGTACTTC. It is translated as CTSSYSAGHLYEQYF.

For this clonotype: The junction does not match germline at one end; this may be a read error. The chain recombines TRBV20-1 with TRBJ2-5; a weak D match, TRBD2 (5 bases). In germline, CDR1 is DFQATT, CDR2 SNEGSKA (reference sequence). This CDR3 has 15 amino acids. The CDR3: CSTRDVAGRQETQYF. The CDR3 nucleotides read TGCAGTACTAGAGATGTGGCAGGACGACAAGAGACCCAGTACTTC.

In this sample, this clonotype turned up a few times. The genes are TRBV29-1 and TRBJ2-3; D is ambiguous. Trimming took off 4 bases at V and 2 bases at J, with 7 bases between the two ends. Germline-derived CDR1 and CDR2 are SQVTM and ANQGSEA. The length of the CDR3 is 12 residues. The CDR3 DNA follows: TGCAGCGTTGGTCGTATCACAGATACGCAGTATTTT. Translation: CSVGRITDTQYF.

V and J are TRBV28 and TRBJ1-5; D is undetermined. With 2 bases removed from V and 8 bases from J, the gap between germline ends came to 10 bases. The CDR3 spans 13 residues. In germline, CDR1 is MDHEN, CDR2 SYDVKM. The CDR3 loop reads CASSLLKGEPQHF. The CDR3 DNA is TGTGCCAGCAGTTTACTTAAGGGCGAGCCCCAGCATTTT.

The chain links TRBV7-2 to TRBJ2-7; TRBD2 aligns across 14 bases. The end of the DNA is better explained by TRBJ2-5, so the J call may be wrong. The germline CDR1 and CDR2 sequences are SGHTA and FQGNSA. This CDR3 contains 18 residues. The DNA of the CDR3 is TGTGCCAGCAGCTTAGGTTTGGGGACTAGCGGGGGTGGAGAGACCCAGTACTTC. This encodes CASSLGLGTSGGGETQYF.

CDR3 in DNA: TGTGCCAGCAGCTTGGTAGGGTCCACAACCAAAAACATTCAGTACTTC. Amino acid sequence: CASSLVGSTTKNIQYF. The chain recombines TRBV5-5 with TRBJ2-4, with D hard to call. Trimming cost V 0 bases and J 2 bases, with 12 bases left between them. CDR1 is SGHKS, CDR2 YYEKEE, per germline (reference sequence). CDR3 length: 16 residues. The variable domain in full, completed from reference TRBV5-5 and TRBJ2-4, reads DAGVTQSPTHLIKTRGQQVTLRCSPISGHKSVSWYQQVLGQGPQFIFQYYEKEERGRGNFPDRFSARQFPNYSSELNVNALLLGDSALYLCASSLVGSTTKNIQYFGAGTRLSVL.

The chain recombines TRBV10-3 with TRBJ1-2; the match to TRBD1 covers 8 bases. The CDR3 consists of 16 residues. After removal of 6 bases from V and 0 bases from J, the junction contained 9 bases not matched to a gene. Germline V CDR1 and CDR2: ENHRY, SYGVKD. The chain's CDR3 is CAISFPRDRSNYGYTF. The CDR3 region has the DNA TGTGCCATCAGCTTCCCCCGGGACAGGTCTAACTATGGCTACACCTTC.

The V gene is TRBV27, the J gene TRBJ1-4, with 9 nucleotides matching TRBD1. CDR3 length: 14 amino acids. The V gene end was trimmed by 6 bases and the J gene end by 7 bases; junction bases not matched to a gene: 6. Germline V gene sequence: CDR1 MNHEY, CDR2 SMNVEV (reference sequence). The DNA of the CDR3 is TGTGCCAGCAGCTCGGGACAGGGTTTTGAAAAACTGTTTTTT. Its protein product is CASSSGQGFEKLFF.

The J gene is TRBJ2-1, the V gene TRBV5-1, with TRBD1 matching 10 bases. The germline V gene has CDR1 SGHRS and CDR2 YFSETQ. The CDR3 is made up of 14 amino acids. J lost 9 bases, V lost 4 bases, and 7 bases had no gene match. The CDR3 DNA reads TGCGCCAGCAGCCTAGGGGACAGGGGAGGTGAGCAGTTCTTC. Amino acids: CASSLGDRGGEQFF.

V and J are TRBV3-1 and TRBJ2-5, with D tentatively TRBD2 (7 bases). This CDR3 is 16 amino acids long. Germline V gene sequence: CDR1 LGHDT, CDR2 YNNKEL (reference sequence). V lost 2 bases to trimming and J lost 3 bases, with 16 bases between them. The CDR3 sequence is CASSQRGAGKKETQYF. CDR3 sequence (DNA): TGTGCCAGCAGCCAACGGGGGGCGGGAAAAAAAGAGACCCAGTACTTC.

The chain couples TRBV4-3 to TRBJ1-2, with D possibly being TRBD1 (5 bases). V lost 4 bases and J 6 bases, leaving 18 bases between the germline ends. Germline V gene lookup returns CDR1 LGHNA and CDR2 YSLEER. The CDR3 has 15 amino acids. CDR3 residues: CASSPRERGFDGYTF. CDR3 nucleotides: TGCGCCAGCAGCCCCAGGGAAAGGGGATTCGATGGCTACACCTTC.

This chain links TRBV20-1 with TRBJ2-5; possible D gene TRBD2, 5 bases. The V end was cut by 3 bases, the J end by 3 bases, with 14 bases between. CDR3 length: 14 amino acids. CDR1 is DFQATT, CDR2 SNEGSKA, per germline (reference sequence). CDR3 region: CSASPFDGEETQYF. In nucleotides, the CDR3 is TGCAGTGCTAGCCCTTTCGACGGGGAAGAGACCCAGTACTTC.

This sequence joins TRBV5-1 and TRBJ2-3; TRBD2 matches 7 bases. The germline V gene encodes CDR1 SGHRS and CDR2 YFSETQ. This CDR3 is built from 16 residues. J was trimmed by 4 bases and V by 3 bases; bases with no gene match: 11. The chain's CDR3 is CASSSGLVRYADTQYF. CDR3 DNA: TGCGCCAGCAGCTCCGGACTAGTAAGATACGCAGATACGCAGTATTTT.

The chain combines TRBV4-3 with TRBJ1-1; TRBD1 might be the D (5 bases). The CDR3 has 16 amino acids. CDR1 and CDR2 (germline): LGHNA, YSLEER. Trimming removed 4 bases at V and 7 bases at J, with 22 bases between. The CDR3 DNA reads as TGCGCCAGCAGCCCCGGGGAGGGGAAAATGGGGTATGAAGCTTTCTTT. Translation gives CASSPGEGKMGYEAFF.

This clonotype was counted a few times. The chain joins TRBV10-3 to TRBJ2-5, with D possibly being TRBD1 (6 bases). The CDR3 sequence is 13 residues long. The germline CDR1 and CDR2 sequences are ENHRY and SYGVKD. V was pared by 6 bases and J by 5 bases, with 13 bases between. The CDR3 sequence is CAIRARTAETQYF. In nucleotides, the CDR3 is TGTGCCATCAGGGCAAGGACAGCCGAGACCCAGTACTTC.

The chain joins TRBV28 to TRBJ2-6; D is uncertain. Germline V gives CDR1 MDHEN, CDR2 SYDVKM. V dropped 8 bases and J dropped 1 base, with 9 bases sitting between them. The CDR3 runs 14 residues. CDR3 nucleotides: TGTGCCAGCCTAGAAAGATCTGGGGCCAACGTCCTGACTTTC. As protein: CASLERSGANVLTF.

V and J are TRBV28 and TRBJ2-7; maybe TRBD2 (6 bases). This CDR3 region has 15 residues. Germline assignment: CDR1 MDHEN and CDR2 SYDVKM. Trimming removed 3 bases from V and 5 bases from J, with 17 bases in between. CDR3 sequence reads: CASSFFPRGGDEQYF. The CDR3 DNA reads as TGTGCCAGCAGTTTTTTCCCACGTGGAGGGGACGAGCAGTACTTC. Using reference TRBV28 and TRBJ2-7 for the parts outside the CDR3, the full variable domain is DVKVTQSSRYLVKRTGEKVFLECVQDMDHENMFWYRQDPGLGLRLIYFSYDVKMKEKGDIPEGYSVSREKKERFSLILESASTNQTSMYLCASSFFPRGGDEQYFGPGTRLTVT.

V gene TRBV6-5 combines with J gene TRBJ1-2; 7 bases map to TRBD1. This CDR3 is built from 13 residues. Unmatched junction bases numbered 10, after V lost 8 bases and J lost 7 bases. Per germline, CDR1 MNHEY and CDR2 SVGAGI. The CDR3 sequence is CASAFSQGFGYTF. The CDR3, as DNA: TGTGCCAGCGCCTTTTCACAGGGGTTTGGCTACACCTTC.

This clonotype occurred many times. The chain has TRBV29-1 and TRBJ2-7; perhaps TRBD1 as D (6 bases). Trimming left V 2 bases short and J 3 bases short, with 14 bases between. Germline V gene sequence: CDR1 SQVTM, CDR2 ANQGSEA. The CDR3 runs 14 residues. Here the CDR3 DNA reads TGCAGCGTTGAATCAACAGGGCCTCGCTACGAGCAGTACTTC. It is translated as CSVESTGPRYEQYF.

This chain connects TRBV6-6 to TRBJ2-1; unclear D gene. Germline CDR1 and CDR2: MNHNY and SVGAGI (reference sequence). V was shortened by 7 bases and J by 13 bases, with 14 bases between the two germline ends. The CDR3 consists of 11 residues. The CDR3 sequence is CASTQQETQFF. DNA of the CDR3: TGTGCCAGCACACAGCAAGAGACCCAGTTCTTC.

The V and J genes are TRBV4-2 and TRBJ1-4; unclear D gene. The V and J ends lost 10 bases and 7 bases respectively, with 16 bases between them. Germline values: CDR1 LGHNA, CDR2 YNFKEQ. This CDR3 comprises 13 residues. CDR3 DNA sequence: TGTGCCACCCAAGACCGAGGAAGTGAAAAACTGTTTTTT. This sequence encodes CATQDRGSEKLFF.

V is TRBV7-2 and J is TRBJ1-1, with D hard to call. V was cut by 9 bases and J by 1 base, with 15 bases left in between. The CDR3 is 14 residues long. Germline V gene lookup returns CDR1 SGHTA and CDR2 FQGNSA. CDR3 region: CASSVGIANTEAFF. CDR3 DNA sequence: TGTGCCAGTAGCGTAGGTATCGCGAACACTGAAGCTTTCTTT.

The chain joins TRBV28 to TRBJ1-4; tentatively, D is TRBD1 (5 bases). Germline V lookup: CDR1 MDHEN, CDR2 SYDVKM. The CDR3 runs 15 residues. Between the trimmed V and J ends, which lost 4 bases and 0 bases, there was a span of 9 bases. CDR3 loop: CASSWGGATNEKLFF. DNA for the CDR3: TGTGCCAGCAGTTGGGGAGGGGCAACTAATGAAAAACTGTTTTTT.

As regards this clonotype: A junction end diverges from the germline sequence, so it may reflect a read error. The chain recombines TRBV4-3 with TRBJ2-7; D not resolved. CDR3 length: 14 residues. Germline-derived CDR1 and CDR2 are LGHNA and YSLEER. The CDR3 region is CPSSQGRLGYEQYF. As DNA, the CDR3 is TGCCCCAGCAGCCAAGGTCGTCTGGGCTACGAGCAGTACTTC.